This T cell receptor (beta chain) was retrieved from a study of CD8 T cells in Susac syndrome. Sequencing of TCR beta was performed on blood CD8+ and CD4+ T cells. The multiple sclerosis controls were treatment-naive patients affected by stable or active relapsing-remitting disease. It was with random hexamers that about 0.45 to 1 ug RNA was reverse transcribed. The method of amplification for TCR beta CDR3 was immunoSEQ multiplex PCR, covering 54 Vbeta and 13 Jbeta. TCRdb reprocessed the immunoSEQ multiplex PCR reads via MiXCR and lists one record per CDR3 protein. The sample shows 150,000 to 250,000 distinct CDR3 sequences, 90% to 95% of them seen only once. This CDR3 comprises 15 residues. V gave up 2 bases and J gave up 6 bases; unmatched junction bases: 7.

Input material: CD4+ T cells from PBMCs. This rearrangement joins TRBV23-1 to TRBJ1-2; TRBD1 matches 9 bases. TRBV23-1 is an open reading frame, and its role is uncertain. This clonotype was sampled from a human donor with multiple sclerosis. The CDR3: CASSQGTGKVDGYTF. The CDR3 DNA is TGCGCCAGCAGTCAAGGGACAGGGAAAGTTGATGGCTACACCTTC.